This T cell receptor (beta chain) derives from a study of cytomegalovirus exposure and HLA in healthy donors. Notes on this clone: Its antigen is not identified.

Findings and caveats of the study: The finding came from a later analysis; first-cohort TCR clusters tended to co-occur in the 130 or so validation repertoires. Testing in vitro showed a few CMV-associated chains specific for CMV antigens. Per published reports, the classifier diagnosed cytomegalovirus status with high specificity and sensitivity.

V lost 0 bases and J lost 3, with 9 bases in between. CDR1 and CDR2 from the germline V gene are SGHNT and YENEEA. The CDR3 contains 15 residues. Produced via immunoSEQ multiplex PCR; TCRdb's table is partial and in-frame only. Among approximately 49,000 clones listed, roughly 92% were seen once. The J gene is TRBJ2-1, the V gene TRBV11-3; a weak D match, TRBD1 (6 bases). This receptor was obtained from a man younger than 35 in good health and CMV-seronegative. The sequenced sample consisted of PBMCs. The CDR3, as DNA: TGTGCCAGCAGCTTAGATGGCAGGGGCTACAATGAGCAGTTCTTC. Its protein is CASSLDGRGYNEQFF.